This entry describes one TCR beta chain. The sample belongs to a study of blood T cell repertoires in COVID-19. Per the study methods: Nucleated cell number was recorded as an estimate derived from reference gene primer amplification. Produced via immunoSEQ multiplex PCR; TCRdb's table is partial and in-frame only. The DNA was the basis for D and trimming; V, J and clone size are from that table. The sample includes more than 200,000 clones, approximately 86% of them seen just once. Germline trimming cut 1 base from V and 7 bases from J; bases unmatched to any gene: 9. Germline V lookup: CDR1 MNHNS, CDR2 SASEGT. CDR3 length: 16 residues. Ages ranged from 18 to 89 years, with residence in about 23 US areas. Donors were grouped by their self-reported clinical history. Either two negative PCRs, clearance, or symptom resolution qualified Cohort 3 donors as recovered.

This chain connects TRBV6-1 to TRBJ2-2; TRBD1 agrees at 7 bases. Source material: PBMCs or T cells enriched from blood (not recorded which). The clonotype was recovered from a woman in her forties or fifties who had recovered from COVID-19. The CDR3 DNA reads as TGTGCCAGCAGTGAAGTGAGGGGGCATGATATCGGGGAGCTGTTTTTT. Its translation is CASSEVRGHDIGELFF.